A single sample is the source of the 24 T cell receptor beta chains below, sequenced in a study of cytomegalovirus exposure and HLA in healthy donors. The PCR had 60 Vbeta and 13 Jbeta primers. The data were produced by immunoSEQ multiplex PCR, yet TCRdb's version contains in-frame clones alone and is incomplete. The sample lists 100,000 to 150,000 clones, about 81% seen once, with less than 1.1% in the top ten. Sequencing was performed on PBMCs. The receptors here all came from a woman in her twenties or thirties in good health and CMV-seronegative.

This rearrangement joins TRBV5-1 to TRBJ2-3; 9 bases agree with TRBD1. V gave up 2 bases and J gave up 2 bases; unmatched junction bases: 3. Germline V gene sequence: CDR1 SGHRS, CDR2 YFSETQ. The CDR3 is 15 amino acids. The CDR3: CASSFRTGVTDTQYF. CDR3 nucleotide sequence: TGCGCCAGCAGCTTCCGGACAGGGGTCACAGATACGCAGTATTTT.

This chain uses TRBV2 with TRBJ2-1; D remains ambiguous. The germline CDR1 and CDR2 sequences are SNHLY and FYNNEI. V gave up 4 bases and J gave up 0 bases, with 10 bases separating them. CDR3 size: 15 residues. CDR3 region: CASSVERSSYNEQFF. The CDR3, as DNA: TGTGCCAGCAGTGTGGAGCGCAGCTCCTACAATGAGCAGTTCTTC. Complete variable domain (other parts from reference TRBV2 and TRBJ2-1): EPEVTQTPSHQVTQMGQEVILRCVPISNHLYFYWYRQILGQKVEFLVSFYNNEISEKSEIFDDQFSVERPDGSNFTLKIRSTKLEDSAMYFCASSVERSSYNEQFFGPGTRLTVL.

The chain has TRBV30 and TRBJ2-2; a possible D gene is TRBD1 (5 bases). This CDR3 has 15 amino acids. Trimming pared 0 bases from V and 6 bases from J, leaving 14 bases between. CDR1 and CDR2 from the germline V gene are GTSNPN and SVGIG (reference sequence). The CDR3 reads CAWSVEHLQAGELFF. In DNA, the CDR3 is TGTGCCTGGAGTGTAGAGCATTTACAGGCCGGGGAGCTGTTTTTT. The variable domain in full, with the rest retrieved from reference TRBV30 and TRBJ2-2, is SQTIHQWPATLVQPVGSPLSLECTVEGTSNPNLYWYRQAAGRGLQLLFYSVGIGQISSEVPQNLSASRPQDRQFILSSKKLLLSDSGFYLCAWSVEHLQAGELFFGEGSRLTVL.

DNA for the CDR3: TGTGCTAGTGGTTTGGTAATCGGACAAGGTGAGCAGTTCTTC. It codes for CASGLVIGQGEQFF. This rearrangement joins TRBV12-5 to TRBJ2-1, with TRBD1 as a possible D gene (5 bases). Germline V lookup: CDR1 LGHNT, CDR2 FRNRAP. The CDR3 consists of 14 residues. Deletions cut 0 bases from V and 9 bases from J, with 12 bases between.

J is TRBJ2-7 and V is TRBV30, with 8 bases lining up with TRBD1. The ends lost 0 bases at V and 4 bases at J; junction bases unmatched: 5. CDR1 GTSNPN and CDR2 SVGIG come from the germline V gene (reference sequence). The CDR3 extends over 14 amino acids. The CDR3 region is CAWSVGQGGYEQYF. CDR3 sequence (DNA): TGTGCCTGGAGTGTAGGACAGGGAGGATACGAGCAGTACTTC.

V is TRBV4-1 and J is TRBJ1-5, with 9 bases matching TRBD1. V shed 4 bases, J shed 2 bases, and the junction held 12 bases outside the gene matches. The germline V gene has CDR1 MGHRA and CDR2 YSYEKL. The CDR3 has 18 amino acids. The CDR3 bases are TGCGCCAGCAGCCCGGCGGGACAGGGAGCTTTTCGCAATCAGCCCCAGCATTTT. Translated, it gives CASSPAGQGAFRNQPQHF.

V usage is TRBV7-2 and J usage is TRBJ2-5; 9 bases line up with TRBD2. Germline values: CDR1 SGHTA, CDR2 FQGNSA. The CDR3 covers 15 residues. Trimming removed 4 bases from V and 5 bases from J; junction bases left unmatched: 8. The CDR3 protein is CASSSSGLASETQYF. DNA for the CDR3: TGTGCCAGCAGCTCCTCTGGACTAGCGTCGGAGACCCAGTACTTC.

V and J are TRBV6-1 and TRBJ1-2; 11 positions match TRBD1. Germline CDR1 and CDR2: MNHNS and SASEGT. The CDR3 extends over 15 amino acids. The junction had 8 bases not matched to a gene; V was cut back by 5 bases and J by 6 bases. The CDR3 protein is CASSTPRTGGHGYTF. The CDR3 DNA follows: TGTGCCAGCAGTACTCCTCGGACAGGGGGCCATGGCTACACCTTC.

The V call is TRBV18, the J call TRBJ2-7, with D unclear. V lost 3 bases and J lost 3, with 9 bases in between. The CDR3 consists of 13 residues. Germline values: CDR1 KGHSH, CDR2 LQKENI. CDR3 sequence: CASSPGFSYEQYF. CDR3 nucleotides: TGTGCCAGCTCACCTGGTTTCAGCTACGAGCAGTACTTC.

Only a few counts were recorded for this clone. The chain joins TRBV29-1 to TRBJ1-1, with a possible D match to TRBD1 (5 bases). CDR1 is SQVTM and CDR2 is ANQGSEA in the germline V gene. CDR3 length equals 13 residues. V lost 4 bases and J lost 5, with 14 bases in between. DNA for the CDR3: TGCAGCGTTGGTTCGGGGGGGAGGACTGAAGCTTTCTTT. Protein product: CSVGSGGRTEAFF. The whole variable domain, remainder taken from reference TRBV29-1 and TRBJ1-1, is SAVISQKPSRDICQRGTSLTIQCQVDSQVTMMFWYRQQPGQSLTLIATANQGSEATYESGFVIDKFPISRPNLTFSTLTVSNMSPEDSSIYLCSVGSGGRTEAFFGQGTRLTVV.

This clone was recorded only once. This chain connects TRBV7-3 to TRBJ2-1; D unclear. V lost 2 bases and J lost 10, with 15 bases in between. Germline loops: CDR1 SGHTA, CDR2 FQGTGA. The CDR3 loop spans 14 amino acids. The CDR3 is CASSLEHDRREQFF. The CDR3 region has the DNA TGTGCCAGCAGCTTAGAACACGATCGGCGGGAGCAGTTCTTC.

The chain recombines TRBV30 with TRBJ1-2; TRBD1 matches at 7 bases. The V gene's germline CDR1 is GTSNPN and CDR2 SVGIG (reference sequence). Germline trimming cut 7 bases from V and 4 bases from J; bases unmatched to any gene: 9. This CDR3 is 13 amino acids long. The CDR3 DNA reads TGTGCCTCTACCCAGGGGGGTTTCTATGGCTACACCTTC. As protein: CASTQGGFYGYTF.

The chain employs TRBV7-9 and TRBJ2-3; TRBD1 might be the D (5 bases). Trimming removed 5 bases at V and 6 bases at J, with 12 bases between. From germline, CDR1 is SEHNR and CDR2 FQNEAQ (reference sequence). This CDR3 is 13 amino acids long. The CDR3 bases are TGTGCCAGCAGCACACGACAGTCCGATACGCAGTATTTT. It yields the protein CASSTRQSDTQYF.

This clone came up once. The chain combines TRBV27 with TRBJ2-6, with 7 bases that match TRBD2. V was clipped by 6 bases and J by 0 bases; unmatched bases: 2. This CDR3 region has 15 residues. Germline V gene data show CDR1 as MNHEY and CDR2 as SMNVEV (reference sequence). The chain's CDR3 is CASRGLTSGANVLTF. The CDR3, as DNA: TGTGCCAGCAGGGGACTAACCTCTGGGGCCAACGTCCTGACTTTC.

In the case of this clone: This sample also contains other DNA sequences that code for the same CDR3. The genes are TRBV30 and TRBJ1-1; TRBD1 matches 7 bases. Germline V gene sequence: CDR1 GTSNPN, CDR2 SVGIG (reference sequence). Trimming cost V 3 bases and J 5 bases; bases outside gene matches: 6. The CDR3 totals 13 residues. The CDR3 sequence: CAWREGARTEAFF. CDR3 DNA sequence: TGTGCCTGGAGAGAGGGGGCGCGTACTGAAGCTTTCTTT. Full variable domain (rest looked up from reference TRBV30 and TRBJ1-1): SQTIHQWPATLVQPVGSPLSLECTVEGTSNPNLYWYRQAAGRGLQLLFYSVGIGQISSEVPQNLSASRPQDRQFILSSKKLLLSDSGFYLCAWREGARTEAFFGQGTRLTVV.

J is TRBJ2-7 and V is TRBV2, with 7 positions matching TRBD1. Trimming cost V 4 bases and J 5 bases; bases outside gene matches: 5. This CDR3 has 13 residues. Germline CDR1 reads SNHLY; CDR2 reads FYNNEI. The CDR3 region has the DNA TGTGCCAGCAGTGTTGGCAGGGGGAACGAGCAGTACTTC. Amino acids: CASSVGRGNEQYF.

This clone is a singleton in its sample. This chain uses TRBV6-5 with TRBJ1-5; 11 positions match TRBD1. The ends lost 6 bases at V and 5 bases at J; junction bases unmatched: 3. Germline V gene data show CDR1 as MNHEY and CDR2 as SVGAGI. The CDR3 extends over 14 amino acids. DNA of the CDR3: TGTGCCAGCAGCCGGGGACAGGGGGATCAGCCCCAGCATTTT. This translates into CASSRGQGDQPQHF.

The chain uses TRBV9 and TRBJ2-5, with TRBD2 matching 7 bases. The V and J ends lost 0 bases and 5 bases, in that order; junction bases with no gene match: 10. The CDR3 totals 16 residues. Germline V gene data show CDR1 as SGDLS and CDR2 as YYNGEE. CDR3 loop: CASSVGSLGGRETQYF. The CDR3 DNA reads TGTGCCAGCAGCGTAGGAAGTCTGGGGGGGAGGGAGACCCAGTACTTC.

This chain connects TRBV6-6 to TRBJ2-7; TRBD1 aligns across 7 bases. V was pared by 5 bases and J by 0 bases, with 7 bases of the junction left unmatched. The CDR3 is 15 residues long. Germline lookup yields CDR1 MNHNY and CDR2 SVGAGI (reference sequence). CDR3 nucleotide sequence: TGTGCCAGCAGTGAGACAGGGACATTCTCCTACGAGCAGTACTTC. This sequence encodes CASSETGTFSYEQYF.

J is TRBJ2-5 and V is TRBV7-9; D not resolved. Germline values: CDR1 SEHNR, CDR2 FQNEAQ (reference sequence). This CDR3 contains 13 residues. V lost 1 base and J 2 bases, leaving 5 bases between the germline ends. The DNA of the CDR3 is TGTGCCAGCAGCTTAGTTCCACAAGAGACCCAGTACTTC. The encoded protein is CASSLVPQETQYF.

The chain has TRBV5-6 and TRBJ1-1; D gene unclear. V was trimmed by 4 bases and J by 1 base, leaving 8 bases between them. This CDR3 region has 13 residues. The V gene's germline CDR1 is SGHDT and CDR2 YYEEEE. The CDR3 sequence: CASSRGRNTEAFF. The CDR3 DNA reads as TGTGCCAGCAGCAGAGGCAGGAACACTGAAGCTTTCTTT.

The chain uses TRBV30 and TRBJ1-2, with 7 bases matching TRBD1. The length of the CDR3 is 13 residues. V dropped 0 bases and J dropped 9; count of bases not matched to a gene: 7. The germline CDR1 and CDR2 sequences are GTSNPN and SVGIG (reference sequence). The DNA for the CDR3 is TGTGCCTGGAGTGTAGGGACAGACACTAGCTACACCTTC. Translating it yields CAWSVGTDTSYTF. Based on the CDR3 plus reference TRBV30 and TRBJ1-2, the full variable domain is SQTIHQWPATLVQPVGSPLSLECTVEGTSNPNLYWYRQAAGRGLQLLFYSVGIGQISSEVPQNLSASRPQDRQFILSSKKLLLSDSGFYLCAWSVGTDTSYTFGSGTRLTVV.

This chain connects TRBV9 to TRBJ1-1; no definite D call. Germline V gives CDR1 SGDLS, CDR2 YYNGEE. There are 14 residues in the CDR3. V was trimmed by 0 bases and J by 0 bases, leaving 6 bases between them. The CDR3 coding sequence is TGTGCCAGCAGCGTAGCCCAGATGAACACTGAAGCTTTCTTT. This encodes CASSVAQMNTEAFF.

CDR3 DNA: TGTGCCAGCAGTTACCTTCACCGGGGAGGCTACACCTTC. Its translation: CASSYLHRGGYTF. The chain employs TRBV6-5 and TRBJ1-2; D call uncertain. Trimming took off 2 bases at V and 8 bases at J, with 12 bases between the two ends. The CDR3 totals 13 residues. Germline V gene data show CDR1 as MNHEY and CDR2 as SVGAGI.